Here is one TCR beta chain with its context. This entry is derived from a study of T-cell reconstitution after alpha-beta-depleted transplantation in children. The germline CDR1 and CDR2 sequences are SGHNT and YENEEA. V was pared by 5 bases and J by 6 bases, with 5 bases of the junction left unmatched. The CDR3 length is 14 residues. The authors prepared the TCRbeta library with unique molecular identifiers. Using its own MiXCR run on the PCR reads, TCRdb lists one record per CDR3 protein. This sample yields roughly 590,000 distinct CDR3 sequences, of which around a sixth are seen a single time; about 1.1% belongs to the top ten.

The gene calls are TRBV11-3 and TRBJ1-2, with 11 nucleotides matching TRBD1. The clonotype was recovered from a human donor who donated a stem cell graft to a child with acute myeloid leukemia. The source material was PBMCs from the stem cell graft donor, sampled from the stem cell graft. The CDR3, as DNA: TGTGCCAGCAGCGGATGGACAGGGGGCGATGGCTACACCTTC. The encoded protein is CASSGWTGGDGYTF. Full variable domain (missing parts from reference TRBV11-3 and TRBJ1-2): EAGVVQSPRYKIIEKKQPVAFWCNPISGHNTLYWYLQNLGQGPELLIRYENEEAVDDSQLPKDRFSAERLKGVDSTLKIQPAELGDSAVYLCASSGWTGGDGYTFGSGTRLTVV.